A selection of T cell receptor beta chains follows, all from one sample in a study of blood T cell repertoires in COVID-19. Measured with immunoSEQ multiplex PCR; TCRdb has only the in-frame clones, and not every one. The sample lists 84,000 or so clones, over 80% occurring once. Sequencing input: peripheral blood. The source is an elderly woman with acute or convalescent COVID-19. Each CDR3 is given without its conserved first and last residue.

v_call,j_call,cdr3_aa
TRBV7-9,TRBJ2-7,ASSQGAYEQY
TRBV29-1,TRBJ2-4,SADPTGVNNQNIQY
TRBV5-4,TRBJ2-3,ASNAGGMDTQY
TRBV5-4,TRBJ2-5,ASSSGLAGVQETQY
TRBV7-9,TRBJ1-4,ASSLVTGADEKLF
TRBV7-2,TRBJ2-5,ASSLEAGETQY
TRBV7-9,TRBJ1-1,ASHQTANTEAF
TRBV2,TRBJ2-5,ASSVPGQGLETQY
TRBV5-1,TRBJ2-1,ASSLSTLAGDNEQF
TRBV7-2,TRBJ2-3,ASSPISLGTDTQY
TRBV24-1,TRBJ2-5,ATRGDREETQY
TRBV7-9,TRBJ2-1,ASSFKRGALGTEQF
TRBV2,TRBJ2-5,ANITGEQETQY
TRBV7-9,TRBJ2-3,ARGGGGTDTQY
TRBV7-9,TRBJ1-1,ASSLAPGQGNTEAF
TRBV5-1,TRBJ2-1,ASSLGTGVSYNEQF
TRBV6-5,TRBJ2-1,ASKLAGESEQF
TRBV24-1,TRBJ2-2,ATSDPWQGNDAGELF
TRBV3-1/TRBV3-2,TRBJ1-6,ASSQWEYNSPLH
TRBV6-6,TRBJ2-2,ASSRRTGGGTNTGELF
TRBV5-4,TRBJ2-3,ASSLEAGRTDTQY
TRBV7-9,TRBJ2-1,ASSFGMDTEQF
TRBV12-3/TRBV12-4,TRBJ1-1,ASGKRSNTEAF
TRBV5-1,TRBJ2-7,ASSLGGLEQY